The clone carrying this TCR beta chain was detected once. Generated by immunoSEQ multiplex PCR, the TCRdb table keeps only in-frame clones and is missing some. This repertoire shows 150,000 to 200,000 clones, 90% to 95% found once; its top ten account for 1.3%. This sample is part of a study of control samples from healthy donors and cancer patients. V lost 8 bases, J lost 0 bases, and 14 bases lay in between. Germline V lookup: CDR1 LGHNA, CDR2 YNFKEQ. This CDR3 spans 15 amino acids. The genes are TRBV4-2 and TRBJ2-1; D not resolved. This TCR was recovered from a woman under 30 in good health. Sequencing was carried out using blood. The CDR3 DNA reads TGTGCCAGCGGACCGGGCGCAAGCTCCTACAATGAGCAGTTCTTC. Translating gives CASGPGASSYNEQFF.